This TCR beta chain was sequenced for a study of T cell responses to AZD1222 COVID-19 vaccine. CDR1 and CDR2 from the germline V gene are SGHVS and FNYEAQ. The CDR3 loop spans 17 amino acids. The V and J ends lost 3 bases and 0 bases, in that order; junction bases with no gene match: 8. Sequenced by immunoSEQ multiplex PCR; TCRdb stores in-frame clones only, minus some. The sample lists 95,000 to 150,000 clones; about nine tenths were seen once. This TCR was recovered from an adult in good health. The sample here was peripheral blood, taken on day 0 of AZD1222 vaccination. The rearrangement joins TRBV7-6 to TRBJ1-3; 7 bases line up with TRBD1. The CDR3, as DNA: TGTGCCAGCAGCTTGGGACAGAGGGGCCCCTCTGGAAACACCATATATTTT. This gives the protein CASSLGQRGPSGNTIYF.